The TCR beta chain described here comes from a study of cytomegalovirus exposure and HLA in healthy donors. 60 Vbeta and 13 Jbeta primers were used in PCR. Clones were sequenced by immunoSEQ multiplex PCR, and TCRdb holds only the in-frame ones, with some missing. Here the sample table reports 140,000 to 150,000 clones. Sequencing was performed on PBMCs. The sequence was collected from a woman between 50 and 59 years old in good health and CMV-seronegative.

The CDR3 reads CASSLEAGEIHEQFF. As DNA, the CDR3 is TGCGCCAGCAGCTTGGAAGCGGGGGAAATACATGAGCAGTTCTTC. V usage is TRBV5-1 and J usage is TRBJ2-1; 8 bases are shared with TRBD2. This CDR3 comprises 15 residues. J gave up 8 bases and V 0 bases, and 7 bases lay outside the gene matches. Germline CDR1 and CDR2: SGHRS and YFSETQ.